This record covers a single T cell receptor (beta chain). The entry originates in a study of T cell changes during pregnancy in multiple sclerosis. CDR3 length: 14 amino acids. Per germline, CDR1 MNHNS and CDR2 SASEGT. The junction had 3 bases not matched to a gene; V was cut back by 4 bases and J by 4 bases. Assay: immunoSEQ multiplex PCR; the TCRdb copy retains only in-frame clones and omits some. This sample has about 100,000 clones, with around 90% found just once. The TCR was taken from a female donor with multiple sclerosis, enrolled in a pregnancy study. This chain uses TRBV6-1 with TRBJ1-1, with TRBD1 matching 10 bases. The sequencing here drew on peripheral blood, taken in the second trimester of pregnancy. The CDR3 region is CASSATGGGTEAFF. In DNA, the CDR3 is TGTGCCAGCAGTGCGACAGGGGGCGGCACTGAAGCTTTCTTT.